The 26 T cell receptor beta chains reported below all come from one sample, sequenced in a study of blood T cell repertoires in COVID-19. TCRdb's table, derived via immunoSEQ multiplex PCR, lists solely in-frame clones and lacks some. The sample lists more than 65,000 clones; under 95% were seen once. Sequenced input: peripheral blood. The receptors come from a human donor in a cohort sampled during active COVID-19.

The CDR3 coding sequence is TGTGCCAGCAGTTTGTCCATTTATGGCTACACCTTC. Its protein product is CASSLSIYGYTF. V gene TRBV12-3 or TRBV12-4 combines with J gene TRBJ1-2; D unclear. This CDR3 contains 12 residues. The V end was cut by 3 bases, the J end by 5 bases, with 7 bases between.

The V gene is TRBV5-1, the J gene TRBJ1-2, with TRBD1 as a possible D gene (5 bases). The germline gives CDR1 SGHRS, CDR2 YFSETQ. This CDR3 contains 12 residues. Trimming took off 5 bases at V and 3 bases at J, with 8 bases between the two ends. The CDR3 bases are TGCGCCAGCAGAGAAGGGGACTATGGCTACACCTTC. Amino acids: CASREGDYGYTF.

This clone was seen a single time. This chain uses TRBV4-2 with TRBJ1-4; a possible D gene is TRBD1 (6 bases). Germline V gene data show CDR1 as LGHNA and CDR2 as YNFKEQ. The CDR3 consists of 15 residues. V dropped 4 bases and J dropped 7 bases, with 16 bases sitting between them. CDR3 region: CASSLSGGGGEKLFF. CDR3 DNA sequence: TGTGCCAGCAGCCTAAGTGGGGGCGGGGGTGAAAAACTGTTTTTT.

This rearrangement joins TRBV5-1 to TRBJ2-7; 7 nucleotides align to TRBD2. V lost 7 bases, J lost 0 bases, and 13 bases stayed unmatched. Germline V gene sequence: CDR1 SGHRS, CDR2 YFSETQ. The CDR3 length is 16 residues. CDR3 loop: CASHQGGGENSYEQYF. DNA of the CDR3: TGCGCCAGCCACCAAGGCGGGGGAGAGAACTCCTACGAGCAGTACTTC.

The chain joins TRBV9 to TRBJ1-4; TRBD1 matches at 9 bases. Trimming removed 3 bases from V and 3 bases from J; junction bases left unmatched: 12. CDR1 and CDR2 (germline): SGDLS, YYNGEE. The CDR3 is made up of 18 amino acids. CDR3 sequence (DNA): TGTGCCAGCAGCGCCGGAGGACAGGGGTGGGGAGCTAATGAAAAACTGTTTTTT. Protein product: CASSAGGQGWGANEKLFF.

The CDR3 region is CASSEVGQGIDEQYF. The DNA of the CDR3 is TGTGCCAGCAGTGAAGTAGGACAGGGCATCGACGAGCAGTACTTC. The gene calls are TRBV2 and TRBJ2-7, with 8 nucleotides matching TRBD1. Germline-derived CDR1 and CDR2 are SNHLY and FYNNEI. The trim removed 1 base at V and 5 bases at J, leaving 7 bases unmatched. The CDR3 has 15 amino acids.

The chain is built from TRBV5-5 and TRBJ2-7; 9 bases line up with TRBD1. After removal of 0 bases from V and 4 bases from J, the junction contained 2 bases not matched to a gene. Looked up from germline, CDR1 is SGHKS and CDR2 is YYEKEE (reference sequence). The CDR3 has 14 residues. Written as DNA, the CDR3 is TGTGCCAGCAGCTTGGAACAGGGGGCTTACGAGCAGTACTTC. Translated, it gives CASSLEQGAYEQYF.

The chain uses TRBV11-2 and TRBJ1-2, with 7 bases matching TRBD1. The CDR3 is 14 amino acids. Germline V gene data show CDR1 as SGHAT and CDR2 as FQNNGV. V lost 5 bases and J lost 3; bases outside the gene matches: 6. The CDR3 reads CASSLYRGDYGYTF. DNA for the CDR3: TGTGCCAGCAGCCTGTACAGGGGCGACTATGGCTACACCTTC.

The chain is built from TRBV11-2 and TRBJ2-7, with D uncertain. In germline, CDR1 is SGHAT, CDR2 FQNNGV. The CDR3 extends over 15 amino acids. Trimming pared 4 bases from V and 0 bases from J, leaving 13 bases between. CDR3 in DNA: TGTGCCAGCAGCTCTGGTATGGGCAGCTCCTACGAGCAGTACTTC. This sequence encodes CASSSGMGSSYEQYF.

The J gene is TRBJ2-3, the V gene TRBV5-6; TRBD2 agrees at 9 bases. CDR3 length: 18 amino acids. Unmatched junction bases numbered 11, after V lost 0 bases and J lost 3 bases. Germline V gene lookup returns CDR1 SGHDT and CDR2 YYEEEE. Here the CDR3 reads CASSLVGGGGAYTDTQYF. CDR3 sequence (DNA): TGTGCCAGCAGCTTGGTGGGCGGCGGGGGGGCCTATACAGATACGCAGTATTTT.

J is TRBJ1-5 and V is TRBV6-6, with 7 bases aligning to TRBD1. Germline V gene lookup returns CDR1 MNHNY and CDR2 SVGAGI (reference sequence). The length of the CDR3 is 17 residues. V gave up 5 bases and J gave up 6 bases; unmatched junction bases: 16. DNA of the CDR3: TGTGCCAGCAGTCCTACAGGGGCCGGGAAATATGTTCAGCCCCAGCATTTT. This sequence encodes CASSPTGAGKYVQPQHF.

This chain links TRBV7-3 with TRBJ2-7; no clear D. Trimming took 2 bases from V and 0 from J, leaving 17 bases between them. Germline V gives CDR1 SGHTA, CDR2 FQGTGA. The CDR3 is 17 amino acids. CDR3 nucleotide sequence: TGTGCCAGCAGCTTATATGAGGTTCCTTCTTCCTCCTACGAGCAGTACTTC. Translation: CASSLYEVPSSSYEQYF.

The V and J genes are TRBV27 and TRBJ1-3, with D possibly being TRBD1 (5 bases). CDR3 length: 15 amino acids. Germline V gene data show CDR1 as MNHEY and CDR2 as SMNVEV (reference sequence). The V gene lost 6 bases and the J gene lost 0 bases, with 12 bases spanning the gap. CDR3 region: CASRLRVGSGNTIYF. In DNA form, the CDR3 reads TGTGCCAGCAGGCTCAGGGTGGGCTCTGGAAACACCATATATTTT.

The chain has TRBV9 and TRBJ1-1; TRBD1 matches 7 bases. The length of the CDR3 is 13 residues. Germline-derived CDR1 and CDR2 are SGDLS and YYNGEE. The J segment lost 5 bases and the V segment lost 0 bases, leaving 1 base of the junction unmatched. CDR3 DNA: TGTGCCAGCAGCGTAGGGGACAGTACTGAAGCTTTCTTT. It yields the protein CASSVGDSTEAFF.

The chain carries TRBV6-1 and TRBJ2-7; 11 bases are shared with TRBD1. The CDR3 runs 15 residues. The germline CDR1 and CDR2 sequences are MNHNS and SASEGT. Germline trimming cut 2 bases from V and 3 bases from J; bases unmatched to any gene: 3. The CDR3 is CASSETGTGGYEQYF. CDR3 nucleotides: TGTGCCAGCAGTGAAACCGGGACAGGGGGCTACGAGCAGTACTTC.

This rearrangement joins TRBV29-1 to TRBJ2-1; 7 positions agree with TRBD2. Germline trimming cut 0 bases from V and 7 bases from J; bases unmatched to any gene: 9. The CDR3 consists of 15 residues. Germline V CDR1 and CDR2: SQVTM, ANQGSEA. The CDR3 here is CSVEEGLAEINEQFF. As DNA, the CDR3 is TGCAGCGTTGAAGAAGGGCTAGCGGAGATAAATGAGCAGTTCTTC.

The sample holds one count of this clone. V and J are TRBV27 and TRBJ2-7; TRBD2 aligns across 7 bases. The CDR3 is made up of 13 amino acids. The V gene's germline CDR1 is MNHEY and CDR2 SMNVEV (reference sequence). V shed 6 bases and J 4 bases; nucleotides not matched to a gene: 6. The CDR3: CASRGGIGYEQYF. The CDR3 region has the DNA TGTGCCAGCAGGGGAGGGATTGGTTACGAGCAGTACTTC.

The genes are TRBV29-1 and TRBJ1-2; maybe TRBD1 (6 bases). Germline CDR1 and CDR2: SQVTM and ANQGSEA. The V and J ends lost 5 bases and 4 bases respectively, with 11 bases between them. CDR3 size: 12 residues. CDR3 region: CSVTGDIYGYTF. As DNA, the CDR3 is TGCAGCGTTACCGGGGACATCTATGGCTACACCTTC.

This clone was recorded only once. The V call is TRBV4-1, the J call TRBJ2-7; D remains ambiguous. CDR3 length: 15 amino acids. Germline V gives CDR1 MGHRA, CDR2 YSYEKL. The V gene lost 0 bases and the J gene lost 2 bases, with 11 bases spanning the gap. DNA of the CDR3: TGCGCCAGCAGCCAAGACGGAGTCGAAACCTACGAGCAGTACTTC. This gives the protein CASSQDGVETYEQYF.

The CDR3 nucleotides read TGTGCTAGTGGTCCCCGCGGGGAAGGGACTAGCGGGGGAGTAAACTACGAGCAGTACTTC. This gives the protein CASGPRGEGTSGGVNYEQYF. The genes are TRBV12-5 and TRBJ2-7, with TRBD2 matching 14 bases. Germline trimming cut 5 bases from V and 3 bases from J; bases unmatched to any gene: 18. Germline CDR1 and CDR2: LGHNT and FRNRAP. The CDR3 consists of 20 residues.

A single count supports this clone. The J gene is TRBJ2-5, the V gene TRBV5-1, with 15 nucleotides matching TRBD2. The trim removed 0 bases at V and 6 bases at J, leaving 3 bases unmatched. The CDR3 runs to 16 residues. Germline V gives CDR1 SGHRS, CDR2 YFSETQ. CDR3 loop: CASSLAGLAGGQTQYF. The CDR3, as DNA: TGCGCCAGCAGCTTGGCGGGACTAGCGGGGGGACAGACCCAGTACTTC.

This chain connects TRBV28 to TRBJ2-7; no clear D. V was trimmed by 1 base and J by 0 bases, leaving 7 bases between them. The CDR3 has 14 amino acids. Germline CDR1 and CDR2: MDHEN and SYDVKM. In DNA, the CDR3 is TGTGCCAGCAGTTTATCTATCTTCTCCTACGAGCAGTACTTC. Protein product: CASSLSIFSYEQYF.

J is TRBJ2-7 and V is TRBV10-3, with TRBD2 as a possible D gene (7 bases). The V gene's germline CDR1 is ENHRY and CDR2 SYGVKD. Trimming pared 6 bases from V and 7 bases from J, leaving 22 bases between. This CDR3 is built from 15 residues. CDR3 nucleotide sequence: TGTGCCATCAGCGCGAAGACCGGGGGGCTCTGGGAGCAGTACTTC. This encodes CAISAKTGGLWEQYF.

V usage is TRBV28 and J usage is TRBJ2-6, with D perhaps matching TRBD1 (5 bases). CDR1 and CDR2 (germline): MDHEN, SYDVKM. This CDR3 spans 16 amino acids. Between the trimmed V and J ends, which lost 6 bases and 0 bases, there was a span of 12 bases. In nucleotides, the CDR3 is TGTGCCAGCAGCCCTGCACAGGCCTCTGGGGCCAACGTCCTGACTTTC. Protein product: CASSPAQASGANVLTF.

The chain is built from TRBV9 and TRBJ2-7; TRBD1 matches at 7 bases. Per the germline V gene, CDR1 is SGDLS and CDR2 is YYNGEE. The CDR3 runs to 16 residues. V was clipped by 0 bases and J by 3 bases; unmatched bases: 9. CDR3 residues: CASSVGPGGSHYEQYF. In nucleotides, the CDR3 is TGTGCCAGCAGCGTAGGTCCAGGGGGATCTCACTACGAGCAGTACTTC.

The gene calls are TRBV21-1 and TRBJ1-1; the table calls TRBD1, which could not be checked here. TRBV21-1 is described as a pseudogene. CDR3 size: 17 residues. CDR3 DNA sequence: TGTGCCATCTTCAAGGGGGCCCGGGACAGGGAGAACACTGAAGCTTTCTTT. Translated, it gives CAIFKGARDRENTEAFF.